One T cell receptor beta chain is described in this entry. This entry belongs to a study of blood T cells in healthy people across ages. For the second PCR, which ran for about 7 to 11 cycles, a sample-barcoded 5' primer and a J-beta primer mix were used. Via MiXCR, TCRdb re-called the 5' RACE reads, giving one row per CDR3 protein. This table has hundreds of thousands of distinct CDR3 sequences, 20% to 25% appearing once. The CDR3 runs 13 residues. The germline V and J ends were trimmed by 4 bases and 2 bases, with 12 bases remaining between them. In germline, CDR1 is DFQATT, CDR2 SNEGSKA (reference sequence).

The chain employs TRBV20-1 and TRBJ2-7; D not resolved. The sample taken for sequencing was blood. This clonotype was obtained from a man between 65 and 85 years old in good health. CDR3 sequence: CSAIGGKTYEQYF. The CDR3 region has the DNA TGCAGTGCTATTGGTGGCAAAACCTACGAGCAGTACTTC.